The 11 T cell receptor beta chains reported below all come from one sample, sequenced in a study of T-cell memory formation after mild COVID-19. MiXCR was run by TCRdb on the 5' RACE reads, yielding one entry per CDR3 protein. The repertoire holds under 600,000 distinct CDR3 sequences, with about 20% as singletons. The material sequenced was PBMCs or a T cell subset sorted from them (not recorded which). The receptors derive from an adult woman who had mild COVID-19 (a few samples of this study predate the infection). Cell type and time point are not known.

Note on this clonotype: At one end, the junction sequence differs from germline, possibly due to a read error. The rearrangement links TRBV20-1 to TRBJ2-3; D is undetermined. Per the germline V gene, CDR1 is DFQATT and CDR2 is SNEGSKA (reference sequence). There are 15 residues in the CDR3. CDR3 bases: TGCAGTGCCAGAGGATTCGGCCGCTCGGTGGATACGCAGTATTTT. Translating it yields CSARGFGRSVDTQYF.

The CDR3 nucleotides are TGCGCCAGCAGCCAGGCCAGTTTTACCTACGAGCAGTACTTC. Amino acid sequence: CASSQASFTYEQYF. The rearrangement joins TRBV4-3 to TRBJ2-7; D gene unclear. In germline, CDR1 is LGHNA, CDR2 YSLEER. V was shortened by 3 bases and J by 2 bases, with 11 bases between the two germline ends. The CDR3 is 14 amino acids.

A few counts support this clonotype. The genes are TRBV12-3 or TRBV12-4 and TRBJ2-7; D gene ambiguous. The CDR3 spans 13 residues. Trimming stripped 4 bases from V and 6 bases from J, with 13 bases between. The CDR3 DNA is TGTGCCAGCAGTTCGGCCCTCCCTCTCGAGCAGTACTTC. It specifies CASSSALPLEQYF.

V and J are TRBV4-1 and TRBJ2-5, with TRBD1 matching 11 bases. The V and J ends lost 5 bases and 4 bases, in that order; junction bases with no gene match: 9. Germline V gene data show CDR1 as MGHRA and CDR2 as YSYEKL. The CDR3 totals 16 residues. CDR3 loop: CASSSRDRGYGETQYF. For the CDR3, the DNA is TGCGCCAGCAGCAGCCGGGACAGGGGGTATGGAGAGACCCAGTACTTC.

V usage is TRBV30 and J usage is TRBJ2-4; D is unresolved. V was trimmed by 1 base and J by 1 base, leaving 11 bases between them. CDR1 GTSNPN and CDR2 SVGIG come from the germline V gene (reference sequence). The CDR3 totals 15 residues. CDR3 bases: TGTGCCTGGAGTGGTTCGGATGTGGCCAAAAACATTCAGTACTTC. This sequence encodes CAWSGSDVAKNIQYF.

V usage is TRBV20-1 and J usage is TRBJ2-1; tentative D call: TRBD2 (7 bases). Germline CDR1 is DFQATT and CDR2 is SNEGSKA (reference sequence). Trimming left V 5 bases short and J 5 bases short, with 22 bases between. The CDR3 spans 16 residues. CDR3 protein: CSASSRLAGANNEQFF. DNA for the CDR3: TGCAGTGCTTCTTCGCGTCTGGCGGGGGCCAACAATGAGCAGTTCTTC.

This clonotype was seen only a few times. The V call is TRBV4-1, the J call TRBJ1-1, with a tentative D call TRBD1 (6 bases). Germline lookup yields CDR1 MGHRA and CDR2 YSYEKL. V was cut by 1 base and J by 6 bases, with 12 bases left in between. The CDR3 extends over 14 amino acids. The CDR3 sequence is CASSQVGAGAEAFF. The CDR3 nucleotides read TGCGCCAGCAGCCAAGTGGGGGCGGGGGCTGAAGCTTTCTTT.

This clonotype was seen more than once but under ten times. This chain links TRBV6-5 with TRBJ1-1, with D uncertain. Germline V gene data show CDR1 as MNHEY and CDR2 as SVGAGI. Trimming left V 6 bases short and J 0 bases short, with 5 bases between. The CDR3 spans 12 residues. CDR3 amino acids: CASRSLNTEAFF. The CDR3 nucleotides read TGTGCCAGCAGAAGTTTGAACACTGAAGCTTTCTTT.

The V gene is TRBV7-9, the J gene TRBJ2-7, with 8 bases lining up with TRBD2. Germline V gene data show CDR1 as SEHNR and CDR2 as FQNEAQ (reference sequence). This CDR3 has 15 amino acids. Trimming at V came to 8 bases and at J to 0 bases, leaving 9 bases not matched to a gene. This chain's CDR3 is CASGISGRVSYEQYF. The DNA for the CDR3 is TGTGCCAGCGGGATAAGCGGGAGAGTCTCCTACGAGCAGTACTTC.

The chain is built from TRBV24-1 and TRBJ2-7, with 7 nucleotides matching TRBD1. Germline V gives CDR1 KGHDR, CDR2 SFDVKD. J lost 4 bases, V lost 2 bases, and 10 bases had no gene match. The CDR3 is 16 residues long. Written as DNA, the CDR3 is TGTGCCACCAGTGATTCCGCCGGGACAGCAAATTACGAGCAGTACTTC. It translates to CATSDSAGTANYEQYF.

This clonotype came up many times. V usage is TRBV5-1 and J usage is TRBJ2-1; TRBD1 is a possible D gene (5 bases). CDR1 is SGHRS and CDR2 is YFSETQ in the germline V gene. Trimming pared 6 bases from V and 9 bases from J, leaving 19 bases between. This CDR3 has 14 residues. The DNA of the CDR3 is TGCGCCAGCACCCCGACAGAGCTCTCTTCTGAGCAGTTCTTC. Its protein is CASTPTELSSEQFF.